Presented here are 5 T cell receptor beta chains from one specimen sequenced in a study of blood T cell repertoires in COVID-19 (dated by TCRdb to the early 2020s). To prepare the library, the immunoSEQ multiplex PCR assay was applied. Sourced from immuneACCESS, this table was stored by TCRdb with only in-frame sequences that have V and J called. A share of the clones is absent; for the studies checked, an unresolved V gene accounts for under half, and the remainder has no known explanation. The sample has some 290,000 clones on record, around four fifths of them singletons. Less than 6% of the sample goes to the ten largest clones. The source material was peripheral blood. These receptors all stem from a man between 60 and 75 years old who had recovered from COVID-19.

The J gene is TRBJ2-7, the V gene TRBV14; D is uncertain. Between the trimmed V and J ends, which lost 6 bases and 2 bases, there was a span of 5 bases. Germline loops: CDR1 SGHDN, CDR2 FVKESK. The CDR3 runs 11 residues. Here the CDR3 reads CASRGAYEQYF. In DNA, the CDR3 is TGTGCCAGCAGGGGCGCCTACGAGCAGTACTTC.

This sequence joins TRBV19 and TRBJ1-2; tentative D call: TRBD1 (6 bases). The germline V gene has CDR1 LNHDA and CDR2 SQIVND (reference sequence). The CDR3 runs 14 residues. Trimming removed 0 bases at V and 6 bases at J, with 11 bases between. CDR3: CASSIDLRGHGYTF. DNA of the CDR3: TGTGCCAGTAGTATAGATCTCAGGGGCCATGGCTACACCTTC.

The chain combines TRBV5-1 with TRBJ2-7; 8 bases are a match to TRBD2. The CDR3 runs to 17 residues. The V gene end was trimmed by 1 base and the J gene end by 0 bases; junction bases not matched to a gene: 9. The germline V gene has CDR1 SGHRS and CDR2 YFSETQ. The CDR3 DNA sequence: TGCGCCAGCAGCTTGTTTGGTGAGCGGGGGAGCTCCTACGAGCAGTACTTC. This sequence encodes CASSLFGERGSSYEQYF.

The genes are TRBV7-6 and TRBJ1-1, with 10 bases identical to TRBD1. The length of the CDR3 is 15 residues. CDR1 and CDR2 from the germline V gene are SGHVS and FNYEAQ. V was pared by 4 bases and J by 5 bases, with 7 bases of the junction left unmatched. The chain's CDR3 is CASSSGQGSKTEAFF. The CDR3 DNA sequence: TGTGCCAGCAGCTCGGGACAGGGGTCGAAGACTGAAGCTTTCTTT.

CDR3 sequence reads: CASRSGAGADTQYF. CDR3 coding DNA: TGTGCCAGCAGGAGTGGGGCGGGAGCAGATACGCAGTATTTT. The chain uses TRBV6-5 and TRBJ2-3, with TRBD2 matching 7 bases. Germline V CDR1 and CDR2: MNHEY, SVGAGI. The ends lost 6 bases at V and 4 bases at J; junction bases unmatched: 7. The CDR3 covers 14 residues.